Listed below are T cell receptor beta chains from one sample, sequenced in a study of T cells after somatic rescue of genetic block. TCRdb keeps only in-frame clones here, not all; method: immunoSEQ multiplex PCR. The sample yields 110,000 or so clones, around 90% seen once. The sequenced sample was peripheral blood mononuclear cells (PBMCs). These receptors came from a young woman. Both conserved end residues are part of each CDR3. A D gene is named only where the DNA matches it firmly. The listing skips clone size in some rows; elsewhere it reads once, few, many or a size class.

j_call clone_size d_call v_call cdr3_nt cdr3_aa
TRBJ1-2 NA NA TRBV5-4 TGTGCCAGCAGCTTGGTGGGGCAGGCGTATGGCTACACCTTC CASSLVGQAYGYTF
TRBJ2-7 NA TRBD1 TRBV6-1 TGTGCCAGCAGTGAAGCGGGACAGGTCTTGGGGCAGTACTTC CASSEAGQVLGQYF
TRBJ2-7 NA NA TRBV19 TGTGCCAGTAGTATAAGCACGCCCTACGAGCAGTACTTC CASSISTPYEQYF
TRBJ2-2 few TRBD2 TRBV4-1 TGCGCCAGCAGCTCTCTCGCGAGGACTAGCAACACCGGGGAGCTGTTTTTT CASSSLARTSNTGELFF
TRBJ1-1 NA TRBD1 TRBV15 TGTGCCACCAGCGGGACAGGGTTCACTGAAGCTTTCTTT CATSGTGFTEAFF
TRBJ2-2 NA NA TRBV7-8 TGTGCCAGCAGCTTAAATCCACCGACGAACACCGGGGAGCTGTTTTTT CASSLNPPTNTGELFF
TRBJ1-2 NA NA TRBV5-1 TGCGCCAGCAGCTTGGCCGCCCCCGGCTGGGACTCCTGGCTGTCTTCTAACTATGGCTACACCTTC CASSLAAPGWDSWLSSNYGYTF
TRBJ1-4 NA NA TRBV7-8 TGTGCCAGCAGCCCGACACTACCAAGGGGAAAACTGTTTTTT CASSPTLPRGKLFF
TRBJ2-3 NA TRBD2 TRBV10-3 TGTGCCATCAGTGAGTCGAGAGCGGGGGGCCCAGATACGCAGTATTTT CAISESRAGGPDTQYF
TRBJ1-6 NA NA TRBV6-4 TGTGCCAGCAGCCAGGGGAATTCACCCCTCCACTTT CASSQGNSPLHF
TRBJ2-7 NA TRBD1 TRBV13 TGTGCCAGCAGCTTAGGGACAGGGGTGAGCCACGAGCAGTACTTC CASSLGTGVSHEQYF
TRBJ1-5 NA NA TRBV5-1 TGCGCCAGCAGCTTGGCCGGGAATAGCAATCAGCCCCAGCATTTT CASSLAGNSNQPQHF
TRBJ2-5 once NA TRBV6-5 TGTGCCAGCAGTTCCCTCCTGCGCCGGGAGACCCAGTACTTC CASSSLLRRETQYF
TRBJ2-7 NA NA TRBV5-4 TGTGCCAGCAGCCAGGACATTTCCTCTCGTGAGCAGTACTTC CASSQDISSREQYF
TRBJ2-3 NA NA TRBV10-3 TGTGCCATCAGCCCGTCGACAGATACGCAGTATTTT CAISPSTDTQYF
TRBJ1-2 NA NA TRBV4-2 TGTGCCAGCAGCCAAGATTCAGGACAGCCCTATGGCTACACCTTC CASSQDSGQPYGYTF
TRBJ2-1 NA NA TRBV14 TGTGCCAGCAGCCATTCGGCAGAAACCCCTTTTGAGCAGTTCTTC CASSHSAETPFEQFF
TRBJ2-3 NA TRBD2 TRBV5-1 TGCGCCAGCGGATTAGGATCGGCGGGGGGAGAAGATACGCAGTATTTT CASGLGSAGGEDTQYF
TRBJ1-2 few NA TRBV19 TGTGCCAGTAGTTATGACAGGTCCAACTATGGCTACACCTTC CASSYDRSNYGYTF
TRBJ1-1 NA NA TRBV11-1 TGTGCCAGCAGCCCCCTCGTGGGTGGCACTGAAGCTTTCTTT CASSPLVGGTEAFF
TRBJ1-5 NA NA TRBV6-1 TGTGCCAGCAGTGAATGGGACAAAGTAAGCAATCAGCCCCAGCATTTT CASSEWDKVSNQPQHF
TRBJ2-1 NA NA TRBV7-6 TGTGCCAGCAGCCTAGGGGCAGGGAAGCCCAATGAGCAGTTCTTC CASSLGAGKPNEQFF
TRBJ1-5 NA NA TRBV9 TGTGCCAGCAGCGTAGATATGGATTTCCAGCCCCAGCATTTT CASSVDMDFQPQHF
TRBJ1-2 NA TRBD1 TRBV15 TGTGCCACCAGCCACGAGGGGGCAGGGGGCTACACCTTC CATSHEGAGGYTF
TRBJ2-7 NA NA TRBV15 TGTGCCACCAGCAGCCAGTCCTACGAGCAGTACTTC CATSSQSYEQYF
TRBJ1-1 once NA TRBV5-8 TGTGCCAGCAGCACAGCCGGGACGCGGGCTTTCTTT CASSTAGTRAFF
TRBJ1-2 NA NA TRBV4-3 TGCGCCAGCAGCCAACGTACCGGGACGGCCTATGGCTACACCTTC CASSQRTGTAYGYTF
TRBJ2-3 NA NA TRBV28 TGTGCCAGCAGGACAGAGGGGGGCACAGATACGCAGTATTTT CASRTEGGTDTQYF
TRBJ1-1 few NA TRBV7-9 TGTGCCAGCAGCGTACAGTGGGGAGCGAACACTGAAGCTTTCTTT CASSVQWGANTEAFF
TRBJ1-2 NA TRBD1 TRBV2 TGTGCCAGCAGTGTCCTGAGGGGGGGACAGGGTGGCTACACCTTC CASSVLRGGQGGYTF
TRBJ2-3 NA NA TRBV7-7 TGTGCCAGCAGCTTAGATAGCACAGATACGCAGTATTTT CASSLDSTDTQYF
TRBJ1-4 NA NA TRBV7-8 TGTGCCAGCAGCTCACTGGCCCAGGGATGGGCTAATGAAAAACTGTTTTTT CASSSLAQGWANEKLFF
TRBJ1-4 NA NA TRBV28 TGTGCCAGCAGTCCGGGGCCCCGGGGTGAAAAACTGTTTTTT CASSPGPRGEKLFF
TRBJ1-5 NA NA TRBV19 TGTGCCAGTAGCCCGGGGGTCTTGGGCAATCAGCCCCAGCATTTT CASSPGVLGNQPQHF
TRBJ2-6 once NA TRBV9 TGTGCCAGCAGCGTAGGAACCTCTGGGGCCAACGTCCTGACTTTC CASSVGTSGANVLTF
TRBJ2-1 NA NA TRBV5-5 TGTGCCAGCACCCTGGGGTTTGAGCAGTTCTTC CASTLGFEQFF
TRBJ2-7 NA TRBD1 TRBV2 TGTGCCAGCAGTCCGCGGGACAGGACCTACGAGCAGTACTTC CASSPRDRTYEQYF
TRBJ2-3 NA NA TRBV7-2 TGTGCCAGCAGCTTAGTAGGCACAGATACGCAGTATTTT CASSLVGTDTQYF
TRBJ2-7 NA NA TRBV27 TGTGCCAGCAGTTTTGGCCCCTCTCGGGACTACGAGCAGTACTTC CASSFGPSRDYEQYF
TRBJ1-1 NA NA TRBV27 TGTGCCAGCAGTCCAGGGATGAACACTGAAGCTTTCTTT CASSPGMNTEAFF
TRBJ2-2 NA NA TRBV7-2 TGTGCCAGCAGCTTAGTCGCCGGACCGGGATCTCCCGGGGAGCTGTTTTTT CASSLVAGPGSPGELFF
TRBJ1-4 NA NA TRBV18 TGTGCCAGCTCACCCGTAGCCGTAAGCAGCCAGAATGAAAAACTGTTTTTT CASSPVAVSSQNEKLFF
TRBJ1-2 NA NA TRBV15 TGTGCCACCAGCAGTGGGGGAAGGGGAAAGACCTATGGCTACACCTTC CATSSGGRGKTYGYTF
TRBJ2-3 NA NA TRBV7-8 TGTGCCAGCGCTTGGACACGAGATACGCAGTATTTT CASAWTRDTQYF
TRBJ2-1 NA NA TRBV9 TGTGCCAGCAGCTTGGCGGGGTCTTACAATGAGCAGTTCTTC CASSLAGSYNEQFF
TRBJ1-2 NA TRBD1 TRBV5-1 TGCGCCAGCAGCAGCGGGACAGGGATTTTTAACTATGGCTACACCTTC CASSSGTGIFNYGYTF
TRBJ1-5 NA NA TRBV7-2 TGTGCCAGCAGCTTAAGACAGACGGGACTTCAGCATTTT CASSLRQTGLQHF
TRBJ1-5 NA NA TRBV6-5 TGTGCCAGCAGCCCCTCAGGTCCCAATCAGCCCCAGCATTTT CASSPSGPNQPQHF
TRBJ1-6 NA NA TRBV6-1 TGTGCCAGCAGTCTCGTACAGAATTCACCCCTCCACTTT CASSLVQNSPLHF
TRBJ2-3 NA NA TRBV27 TGTGCCAGCAGTTTATTCGCCGGACAGCGGAGCACAGATACGCAGTATTTT CASSLFAGQRSTDTQYF
TRBJ2-7 NA NA TRBV12-5 TGTGCTAGTGATAAGTACGAGCAGTACTTC CASDKYEQYF
TRBJ2-1 NA TRBD2 TRBV28 TGTGCCAGCAGTCCCCCGGGGGGAAACTCCTACAATGAGCAGTTCTTC CASSPPGGNSYNEQFF
TRBJ1-1 NA NA TRBV9 TGTGCCAGCAGCCGAGGCGGGAGTATGAACACTGAAGCTTTCTTT CASSRGGSMNTEAFF
TRBJ1-2 NA NA TRBV30 TGTGCCTGGAGTGTGTGGGCAGCCTATGGCTACACCTTC CAWSVWAAYGYTF